The following is a TCR beta chain sequence with its context. Its matching antigen is unknown. The data are from a study of cytomegalovirus exposure and HLA in healthy donors. 13 Jbeta primers and 60 Vbeta primers were used for the PCR. The method was immunoSEQ multiplex PCR; TCRdb's version includes in-frame clones alone and lacks a portion of them. The top ten clones hold 0.5% to 0.7% of a sample with 200,000 to 250,000 clones, approximately 80% of them seen once. Study outcomes and limitations: Donors belonging to an Asian-associated ancestry cluster reportedly showed fewer N-insertions in productive TCRs than the 666-donor mean, according to what a later analysis found. In an earlier analysis, productive rearrangement rates for most beta V segments clustered near 87% or 30%. Investigators reported 150 to 200 TCR beta chains as tied to cytomegalovirus.

Sequenced material: PBMCs. The clonotype was recovered from a woman in her thirties or forties in good health and CMV-seronegative.

The CDR3 bases are TGTGCCAGCAGTTTAAGAAGTAGGGGCACAGGGGTACCTTTCGAGCAGTACTTC. Translation: CASSLRSRGTGVPFEQYF. The chain combines TRBV27 with TRBJ2-7, with 7 bases identical to TRBD1. This CDR3 has 18 amino acids. The trim removed 2 bases at V and 6 bases at J, leaving 19 bases unmatched. Germline CDR1 reads MNHEY; CDR2 reads SMNVEV (reference sequence).